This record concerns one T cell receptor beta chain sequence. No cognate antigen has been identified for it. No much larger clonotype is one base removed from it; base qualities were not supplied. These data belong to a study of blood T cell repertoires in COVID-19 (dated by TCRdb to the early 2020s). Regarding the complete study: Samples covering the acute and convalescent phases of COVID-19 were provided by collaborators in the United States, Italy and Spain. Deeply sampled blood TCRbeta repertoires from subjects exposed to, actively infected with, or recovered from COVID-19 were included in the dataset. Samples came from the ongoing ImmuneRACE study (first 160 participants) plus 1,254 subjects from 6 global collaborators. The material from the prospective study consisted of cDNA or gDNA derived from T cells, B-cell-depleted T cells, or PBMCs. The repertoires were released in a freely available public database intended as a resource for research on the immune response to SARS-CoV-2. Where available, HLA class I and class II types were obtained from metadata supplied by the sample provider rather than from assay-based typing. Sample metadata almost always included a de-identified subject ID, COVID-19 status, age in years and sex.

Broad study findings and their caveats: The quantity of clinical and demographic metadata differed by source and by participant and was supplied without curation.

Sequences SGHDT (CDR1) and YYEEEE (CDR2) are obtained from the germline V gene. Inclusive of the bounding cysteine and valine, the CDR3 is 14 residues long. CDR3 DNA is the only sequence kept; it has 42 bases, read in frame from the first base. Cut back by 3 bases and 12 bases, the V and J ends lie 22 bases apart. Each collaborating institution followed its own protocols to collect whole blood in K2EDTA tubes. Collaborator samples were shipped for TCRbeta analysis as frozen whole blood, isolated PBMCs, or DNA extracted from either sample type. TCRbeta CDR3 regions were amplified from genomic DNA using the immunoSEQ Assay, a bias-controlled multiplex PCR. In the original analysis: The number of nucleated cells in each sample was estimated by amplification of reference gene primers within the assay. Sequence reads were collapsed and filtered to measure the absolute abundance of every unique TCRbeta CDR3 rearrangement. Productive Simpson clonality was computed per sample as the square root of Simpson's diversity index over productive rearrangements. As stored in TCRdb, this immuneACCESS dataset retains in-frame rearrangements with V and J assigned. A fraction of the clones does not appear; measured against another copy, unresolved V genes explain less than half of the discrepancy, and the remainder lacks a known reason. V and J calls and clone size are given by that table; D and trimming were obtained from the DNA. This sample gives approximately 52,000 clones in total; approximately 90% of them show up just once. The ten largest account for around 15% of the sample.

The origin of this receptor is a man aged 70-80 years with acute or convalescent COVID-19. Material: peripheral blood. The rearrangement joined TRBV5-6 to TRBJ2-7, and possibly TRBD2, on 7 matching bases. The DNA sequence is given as TGTGCCAGCAGCTCCGCCGGGGGGCCCGCCCCCCCGTACGTC. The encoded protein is CASSSAGGPAPPYV.